The clone carrying this TCR beta chain was observed a few times. This specimen includes other DNA sequences encoding the same CDR3. In germline, CDR1 is SGHRS, CDR2 YFSETQ. The V gene lost 2 bases and the J gene lost 8 bases, with 13 bases spanning the gap. This CDR3 is built from 13 residues. Cohort placement rested on clinical history that participants reported themselves. Symptom resolution, clearance, or two negative PCRs marked the recovered donors of Cohort 3. The record originates from a study of blood T cell repertoires in COVID-19. Study as a whole: PBMCs, B-cell-depleted T cells, or T cells were the source of the cDNA or gDNA that made up the material.

Using immunoSEQ multiplex PCR, the repertoire was profiled, and TCRdb retains in-frame clones only, with some absent. The repertoire consists of fewer than 500,000 clones, with roughly 87% occurring once and the leading ten covering 0.65% to 0.9%. The specimen was PBMCs or T cells enriched from blood (not recorded which). The rearrangement links TRBV5-1 to TRBJ1-2; perhaps TRBD1 as D (5 bases). This sequence was found in a woman under 30 who had recovered from COVID-19. CDR3 coding DNA: TGCGCCAGCAGCTTTGGGGGGGATGCAGGCTACACCTTC. The encoded protein is CASSFGGDAGYTF.